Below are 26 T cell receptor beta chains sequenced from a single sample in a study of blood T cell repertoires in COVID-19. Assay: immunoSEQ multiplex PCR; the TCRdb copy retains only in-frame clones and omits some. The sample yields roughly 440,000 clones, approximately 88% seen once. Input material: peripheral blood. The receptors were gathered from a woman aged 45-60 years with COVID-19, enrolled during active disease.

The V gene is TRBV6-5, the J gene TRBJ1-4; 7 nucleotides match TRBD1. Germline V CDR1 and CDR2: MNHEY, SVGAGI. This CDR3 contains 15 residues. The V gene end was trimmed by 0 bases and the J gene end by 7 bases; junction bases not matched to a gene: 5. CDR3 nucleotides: TGTGCCAGCAGTTACTCAGGGACAGACATTGAAAAACTGTTTTTT. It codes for CASSYSGTDIEKLFF.

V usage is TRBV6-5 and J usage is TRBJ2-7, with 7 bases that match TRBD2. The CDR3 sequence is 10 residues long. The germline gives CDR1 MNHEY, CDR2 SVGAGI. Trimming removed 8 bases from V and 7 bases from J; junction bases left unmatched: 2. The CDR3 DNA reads TGTGCCAGCGGGCGGGAGGAGCAGTACTTC. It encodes CASGREEQYF.

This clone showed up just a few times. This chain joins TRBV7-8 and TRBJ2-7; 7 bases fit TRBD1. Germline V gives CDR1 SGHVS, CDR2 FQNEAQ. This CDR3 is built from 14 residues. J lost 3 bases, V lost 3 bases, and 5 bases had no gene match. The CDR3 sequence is CASSFGAGGYEQYF. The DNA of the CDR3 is TGTGCCAGCAGCTTTGGGGCAGGGGGCTACGAGCAGTACTTC. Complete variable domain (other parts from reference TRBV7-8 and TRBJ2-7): GAGVSQSPRYKVAKRGQDVALRCDPISGHVSLFWYQQALGQGPEFLTYFQNEAQLDKSGLPSDRFFAERPEGSVSTLKIQRTQQEDSAVYLCASSFGAGGYEQYFGPGTRLTVT.

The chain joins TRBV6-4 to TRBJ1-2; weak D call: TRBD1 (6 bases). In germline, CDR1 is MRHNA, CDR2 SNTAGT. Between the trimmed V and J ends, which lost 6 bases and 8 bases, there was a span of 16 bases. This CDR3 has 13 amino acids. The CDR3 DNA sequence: TGTGCCAGCAGGGCGACAGGAGGAGGAGGCTACACCTTC. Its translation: CASRATGGGGYTF.

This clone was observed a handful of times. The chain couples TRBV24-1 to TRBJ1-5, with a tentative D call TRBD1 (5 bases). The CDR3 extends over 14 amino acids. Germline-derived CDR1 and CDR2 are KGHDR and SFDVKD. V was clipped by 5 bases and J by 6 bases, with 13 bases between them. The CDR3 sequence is CATSASGRSQPQHF. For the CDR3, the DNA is TGTGCCACCAGTGCCTCAGGGCGAAGTCAGCCCCAGCATTTT.

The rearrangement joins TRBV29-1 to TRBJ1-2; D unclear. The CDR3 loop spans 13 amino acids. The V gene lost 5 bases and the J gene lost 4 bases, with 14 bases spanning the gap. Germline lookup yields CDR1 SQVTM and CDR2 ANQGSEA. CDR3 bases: TGCAGCGTTTATGACATATCCTTCTATGGCTACACCTTC. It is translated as CSVYDISFYGYTF.

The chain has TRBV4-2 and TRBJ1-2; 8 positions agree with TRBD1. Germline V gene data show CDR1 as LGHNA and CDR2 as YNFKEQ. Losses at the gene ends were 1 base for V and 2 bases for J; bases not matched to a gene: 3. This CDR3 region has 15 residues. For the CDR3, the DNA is TGTGCCAGCAGCCAAGGAGGACAGGGCAACTATGGCTACACCTTC. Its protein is CASSQGGQGNYGYTF.

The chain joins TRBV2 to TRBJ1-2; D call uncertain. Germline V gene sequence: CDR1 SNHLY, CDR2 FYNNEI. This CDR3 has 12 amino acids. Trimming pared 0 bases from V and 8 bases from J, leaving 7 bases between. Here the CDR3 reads CASSEAGEGYTF. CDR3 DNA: TGTGCCAGCAGTGAAGCGGGAGAGGGCTACACCTTC.

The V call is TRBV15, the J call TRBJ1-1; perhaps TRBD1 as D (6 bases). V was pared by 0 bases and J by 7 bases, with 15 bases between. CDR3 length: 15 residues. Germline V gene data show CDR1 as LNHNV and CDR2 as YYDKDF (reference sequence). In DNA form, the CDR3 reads TGTGCCACCAGCAGAGATCGGGTAGGACAGAATGAAGCTTTCTTT. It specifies CATSRDRVGQNEAFF.

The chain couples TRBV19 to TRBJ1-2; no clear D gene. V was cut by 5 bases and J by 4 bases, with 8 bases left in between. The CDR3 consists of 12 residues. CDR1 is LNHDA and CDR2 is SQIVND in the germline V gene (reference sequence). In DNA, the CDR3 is TGTGCCAGTAGTTACTTTTCCTATGGCTACACCTTC. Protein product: CASSYFSYGYTF.

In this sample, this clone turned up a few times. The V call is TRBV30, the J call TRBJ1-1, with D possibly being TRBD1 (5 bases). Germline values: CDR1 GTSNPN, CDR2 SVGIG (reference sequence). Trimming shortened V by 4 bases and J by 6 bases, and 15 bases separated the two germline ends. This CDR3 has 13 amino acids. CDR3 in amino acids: CAWKAGDGAEAFF. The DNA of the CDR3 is TGTGCCTGGAAGGCGGGGGATGGGGCTGAAGCTTTCTTT.

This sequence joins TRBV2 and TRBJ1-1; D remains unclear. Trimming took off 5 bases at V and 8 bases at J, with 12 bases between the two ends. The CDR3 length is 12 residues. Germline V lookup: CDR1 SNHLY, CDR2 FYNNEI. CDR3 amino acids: CASSLGPGEAFF. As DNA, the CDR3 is TGTGCCAGCAGTCTAGGACCGGGAGAAGCTTTCTTT. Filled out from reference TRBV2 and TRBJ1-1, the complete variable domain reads EPEVTQTPSHQVTQMGQEVILRCVPISNHLYFYWYRQILGQKVEFLVSFYNNEISEKSEIFDDQFSVERPDGSNFTLKIRSTKLEDSAMYFCASSLGPGEAFFGQGTRLTVV.

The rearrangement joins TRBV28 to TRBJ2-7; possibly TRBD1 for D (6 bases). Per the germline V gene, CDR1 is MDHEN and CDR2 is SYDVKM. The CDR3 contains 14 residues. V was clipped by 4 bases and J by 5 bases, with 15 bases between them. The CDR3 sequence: CASSSQGLDHEQYF. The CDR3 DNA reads TGTGCCAGCAGTTCACAGGGTCTAGACCACGAGCAGTACTTC.

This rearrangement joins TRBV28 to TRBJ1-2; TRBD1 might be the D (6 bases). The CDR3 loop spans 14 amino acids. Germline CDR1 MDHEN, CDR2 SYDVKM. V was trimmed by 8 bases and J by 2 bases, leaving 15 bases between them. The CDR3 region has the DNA TGTGCCAGCGGGACGCTTACAGGGAACTATGGCTACACCTTC. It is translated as CASGTLTGNYGYTF.

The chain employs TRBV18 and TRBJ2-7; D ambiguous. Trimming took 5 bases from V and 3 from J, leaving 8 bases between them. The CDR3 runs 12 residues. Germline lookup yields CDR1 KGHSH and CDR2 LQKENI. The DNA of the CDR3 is TGTGCCAGCTCATCCGACAACTACGAGCAGTACTTC. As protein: CASSSDNYEQYF. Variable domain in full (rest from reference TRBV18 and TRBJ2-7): NAGVMQNPRHLVRRRGQEARLRCSPMKGHSHVYWYRQLPEEGLKFMVYLQKENIIDESGMPKERFSAEFPKEGPSILRIQQVVRGDSAAYFCASSSDNYEQYFGPGTRLTVT.

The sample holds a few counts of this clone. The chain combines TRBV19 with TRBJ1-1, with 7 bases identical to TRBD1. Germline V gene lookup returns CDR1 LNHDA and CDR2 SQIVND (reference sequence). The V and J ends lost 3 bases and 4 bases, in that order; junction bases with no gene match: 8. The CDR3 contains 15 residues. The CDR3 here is CASSIRDRYFTEAFF. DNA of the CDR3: TGTGCCAGTAGTATCCGGGACAGATATTTCACTGAAGCTTTCTTT.

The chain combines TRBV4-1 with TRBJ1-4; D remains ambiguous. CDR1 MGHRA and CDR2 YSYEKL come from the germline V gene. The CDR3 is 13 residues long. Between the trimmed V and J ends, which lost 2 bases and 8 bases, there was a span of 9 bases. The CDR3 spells CASSQQIEEKLFF. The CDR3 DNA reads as TGCGCCAGCAGCCAACAAATTGAGGAAAAACTGTTTTTT.

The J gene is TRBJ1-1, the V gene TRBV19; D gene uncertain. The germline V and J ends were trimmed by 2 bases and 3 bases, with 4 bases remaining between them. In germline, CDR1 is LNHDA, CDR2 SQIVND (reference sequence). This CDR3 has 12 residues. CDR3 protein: CASSIYDTEAFF. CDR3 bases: TGTGCCAGTAGTATATATGACACTGAAGCTTTCTTT.

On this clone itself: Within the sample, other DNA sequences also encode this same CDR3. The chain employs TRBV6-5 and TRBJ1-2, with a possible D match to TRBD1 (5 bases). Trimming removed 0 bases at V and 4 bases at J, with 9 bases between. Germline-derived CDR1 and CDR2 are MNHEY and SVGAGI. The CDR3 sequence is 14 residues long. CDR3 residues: CASSYSGGVYGYTF. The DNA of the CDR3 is TGTGCCAGCAGTTACTCGGGGGGAGTCTATGGCTACACCTTC.

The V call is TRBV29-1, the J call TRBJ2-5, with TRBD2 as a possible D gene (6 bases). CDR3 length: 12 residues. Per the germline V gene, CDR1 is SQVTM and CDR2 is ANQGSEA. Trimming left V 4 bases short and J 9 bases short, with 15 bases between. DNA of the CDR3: TGCAGCGTTGGAGCGGGCCAGGCGGCCCAGTACTTC. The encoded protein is CSVGAGQAAQYF. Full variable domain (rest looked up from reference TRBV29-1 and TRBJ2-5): SAVISQKPSRDICQRGTSLTIQCQVDSQVTMMFWYRQQPGQSLTLIATANQGSEATYESGFVIDKFPISRPNLTFSTLTVSNMSPEDSSIYLCSVGAGQAAQYFGPGTRLLVL.

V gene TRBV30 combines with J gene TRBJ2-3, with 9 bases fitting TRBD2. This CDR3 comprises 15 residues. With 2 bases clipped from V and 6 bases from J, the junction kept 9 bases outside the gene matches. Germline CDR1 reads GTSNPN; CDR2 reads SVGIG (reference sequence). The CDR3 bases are TGTGCCTGGAGTCTGGTAGCGGGGGCCGTCGATACGCAGTATTTT. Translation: CAWSLVAGAVDTQYF.

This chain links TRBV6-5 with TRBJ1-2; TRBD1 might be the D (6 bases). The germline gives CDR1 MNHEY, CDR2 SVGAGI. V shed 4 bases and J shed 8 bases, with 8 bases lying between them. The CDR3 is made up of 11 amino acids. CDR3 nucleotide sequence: TGTGCCAGCAGTTCCAGGGGAGGCTACACCTTC. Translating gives CASSSRGGYTF.

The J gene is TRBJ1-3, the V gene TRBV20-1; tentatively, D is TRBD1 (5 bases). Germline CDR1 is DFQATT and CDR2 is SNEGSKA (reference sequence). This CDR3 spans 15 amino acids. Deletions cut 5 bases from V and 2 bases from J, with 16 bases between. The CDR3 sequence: CSAGGEGAAGNTIYF. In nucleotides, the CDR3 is TGCAGTGCTGGTGGCGAAGGGGCTGCTGGAAACACCATATATTTT.

CDR3: CASRAGTGAPIAKNIQYF. CDR3 DNA: TGTGCCAGCAGAGCCGGGACAGGGGCTCCGATAGCCAAAAACATTCAGTACTTC. V and J are TRBV11-2 and TRBJ2-4; 10 bases map to TRBD1. Germline V gene sequence: CDR1 SGHAT, CDR2 FQNNGV. V lost 6 bases, J lost 0 bases, and 11 bases stayed unmatched. The CDR3 extends over 18 amino acids.

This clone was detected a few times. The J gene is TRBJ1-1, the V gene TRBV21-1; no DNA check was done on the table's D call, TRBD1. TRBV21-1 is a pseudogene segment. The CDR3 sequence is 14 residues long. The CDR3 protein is CASSGTNRGRWAFF. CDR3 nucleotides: TGTGCCAGCAGCGGGACTAACAGGGGGCGATGGGCTTTCTTT.

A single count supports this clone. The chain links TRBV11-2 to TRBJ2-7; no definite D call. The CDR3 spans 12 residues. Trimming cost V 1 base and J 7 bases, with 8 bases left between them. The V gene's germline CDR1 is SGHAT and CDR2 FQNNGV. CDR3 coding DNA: TGTGCCAGCAGCTTAGGCGGAAATGAGCAGTACTTC. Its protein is CASSLGGNEQYF.